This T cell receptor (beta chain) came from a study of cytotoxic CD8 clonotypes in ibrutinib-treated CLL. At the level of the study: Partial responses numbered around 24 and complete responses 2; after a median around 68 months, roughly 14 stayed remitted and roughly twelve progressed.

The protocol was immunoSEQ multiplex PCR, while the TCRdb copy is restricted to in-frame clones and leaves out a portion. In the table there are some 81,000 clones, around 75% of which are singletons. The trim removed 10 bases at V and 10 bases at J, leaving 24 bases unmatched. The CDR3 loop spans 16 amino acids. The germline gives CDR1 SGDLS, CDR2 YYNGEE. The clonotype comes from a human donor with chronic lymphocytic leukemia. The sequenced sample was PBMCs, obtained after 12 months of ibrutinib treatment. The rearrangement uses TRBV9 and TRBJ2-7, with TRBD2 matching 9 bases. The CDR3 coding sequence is TGTGCCTCCGGGACCGCACTTAGCGGGAGAGGATCCGAACAGTACTTC. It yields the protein CASGTALSGRGSEQYF.